The 7 T cell receptor beta chains listed next were all sequenced from one sample in a study of blood T cell repertoires in COVID-19. This table comes from immunoSEQ multiplex PCR, and its TCRdb copy is limited to in-frame clones, with some not included. The table records roughly 250,000 clones, approximately 85% of them present only once. The sample consisted of PBMCs or T cells enriched from blood (not recorded which). The receptor source for this set is a woman between 45 and 60 years old who had recovered from COVID-19.

This rearrangement joins TRBV14 to TRBJ2-1; weak D call: TRBD2 (5 bases). Germline loops: CDR1 SGHDN, CDR2 FVKESK. V was shortened by 4 bases and J by 3 bases, with 7 bases between the two germline ends. This CDR3 has 13 residues. CDR3: CASSRGLYNEQFF. Written as DNA, the CDR3 is TGTGCCAGCAGCCGAGGACTCTACAATGAGCAGTTCTTC.

In nucleotides, the CDR3 is TGTGCCAGCAGTGAGGGGAGCCAACGACCCTACGAGCAGTACTTC. Its protein is CASSEGSQRPYEQYF. This chain joins TRBV6-1 and TRBJ2-7; D is perhaps TRBD2 (5 bases). The CDR3 is 15 residues long. Germline CDR1 is MNHNS and CDR2 is SASEGT. V was pared by 3 bases and J by 2 bases, with 14 bases between.

The chain is built from TRBV5-4 and TRBJ1-1, with TRBD1 matching 11 bases. This CDR3 has 15 amino acids. The V and J ends lost 3 bases and 4 bases, in that order; junction bases with no gene match: 5. In germline, CDR1 is SGHNT, CDR2 YYREEE (reference sequence). The CDR3: CASSSTGTGGTEAFF. The CDR3 DNA sequence: TGTGCCAGCAGCTCCACCGGGACAGGGGGCACTGAAGCTTTCTTT.

This clone was seen more than once but under ten times. The chain couples TRBV19 to TRBJ1-5; no clear D. Germline lookup yields CDR1 LNHDA and CDR2 SQIVND (reference sequence). The CDR3 sequence is 14 residues long. The V gene lost 10 bases and the J gene lost 5 bases, with 18 bases spanning the gap. The CDR3 sequence: CATRGSLGDQPQHF. The DNA for the CDR3 is TGTGCCACCCGAGGATCCCTCGGAGATCAGCCCCAGCATTTT. Filled out from reference TRBV19 and TRBJ1-5, the complete variable domain reads DGGITQSPKYLFRKEGQNVTLSCEQNLNHDAMYWYRQDPGQGLRLIYYSQIVNDFQKGDIAEGYSVSREKKESFPLTVTSAQKNPTAFYLCATRGSLGDQPQHFGDGTRLSIL.

The V gene is TRBV7-9, the J gene TRBJ1-2, with D tentatively TRBD1 (5 bases). Between the trimmed V and J ends, which lost 3 bases and 8 bases, there was a span of 22 bases. This CDR3 spans 16 amino acids. The germline gives CDR1 SEHNR, CDR2 FQNEAQ (reference sequence). The CDR3: CASSFSSPQGLAGYTF. The CDR3 bases are TGTGCCAGCAGCTTTTCATCCCCGCAGGGCCTCGCGGGCTACACCTTC.

The V and J genes are TRBV7-8 and TRBJ1-2; TRBD1 agrees at 8 bases. The CDR3 spans 15 residues. J was trimmed by 7 bases and V by 1 base; bases with no gene match: 8. The germline V gene has CDR1 SGHVS and CDR2 FQNEAQ. CDR3 DNA: TGTGCCAGCAGCTTAGAGGGCAGGGGGCGAAGTGGCTACACCTTC. Translating it yields CASSLEGRGRSGYTF.

The chain combines TRBV11-2 with TRBJ2-1, with TRBD2 matching 10 bases. The CDR3 length is 13 residues. Trimming took 3 bases from V and 9 from J; bases not matched to a gene: 2. Germline CDR1 and CDR2: SGHAT and FQNNGV. CDR3 in amino acids: CASSLASGGEQFF. In nucleotides, the CDR3 is TGTGCCAGCAGCTTGGCTAGCGGGGGTGAGCAGTTCTTC.